Below are 17 T cell receptor beta chains sequenced from a single sample in a study of T cells in Graves' hyperthyroidism and ophthalmopathy. Using RNA transcripts as the source, TCR beta CDR3 regions were amplified. The TCR CDR3 first-round RT-PCR relied on the HTBI primer set. In TCRdb, the multiplex PCR reads were re-called with MiXCR into one record per CDR3 protein. The table lists around 720,000 distinct CDR3 sequences, approximately 40% of them singletons. The source material was blood. Receptors originate from a woman between 35 and 50 years old with Graves' hyperthyroidism.

The chain employs TRBV5-4 and TRBJ1-1; TRBD1 agrees at 8 bases. The CDR3 is 17 amino acids. J was trimmed by 3 bases and V by 4 bases; bases with no gene match: 14. CDR1 is SGHNT, CDR2 YYREEE, per germline (reference sequence). CDR3 sequence: CASSPRTGPLGDTEAFF. CDR3 DNA sequence: TGTGCCAGCAGCCCACGGACAGGGCCCCTAGGAGACACTGAAGCTTTCTTT.

This chain connects TRBV10-3 to TRBJ1-2; TRBD1 agrees at 7 bases. The V gene end was trimmed by 10 bases and the J gene end by 5 bases; junction bases not matched to a gene: 19. CDR1 and CDR2 (germline): ENHRY, SYGVKD. This CDR3 comprises 16 residues. CDR3 protein: CASTKQLVGTVYGYTF. The DNA for the CDR3 is TGTGCCAGCACCAAACAGCTCGTCGGGACAGTGTATGGCTACACCTTC.

V gene TRBV29-1 combines with J gene TRBJ2-7; D is possibly TRBD2 (5 bases). The CDR3 loop spans 11 amino acids. Germline V CDR1 and CDR2: SQVTM, ANQGSEA. V dropped 8 bases and J dropped 3 bases, with 11 bases sitting between them. CDR3: CSLRVSYEQYF. CDR3 bases: TGCAGCTTGCGGGTCAGCTACGAGCAGTACTTC.

The chain uses TRBV10-3 and TRBJ1-3; D gene unclear. The CDR3 is made up of 11 amino acids. Germline assignment: CDR1 ENHRY and CDR2 SYGVKD. V was pared by 6 bases and J by 4 bases, with 4 bases between. The CDR3, as DNA: TGTGCCATCAGCGCCGGAAACACCATATATTTT. Its protein product is CAISAGNTIYF.

The chain links TRBV11-2 to TRBJ2-7; 9 bases are shared with TRBD2. Germline V gene data show CDR1 as SGHAT and CDR2 as FQNNGV. The CDR3 is 15 amino acids. J was trimmed by 4 bases and V by 2 bases; bases with no gene match: 6. The CDR3, as DNA: TGTGCCAGCAGCTTATACTCCAGCGGGGGGTACGAGCAGTACTTC. Protein: CASSLYSSGGYEQYF.

This clonotype has more than one count but fewer than ten. V gene TRBV12-3 or TRBV12-4 combines with J gene TRBJ1-1, with a possible D match to TRBD1 (5 bases). Trimming stripped 6 bases from V and 9 bases from J, with 20 bases between. The CDR3 has 14 amino acids. The CDR3 region is CASSLRDGGLKAFF. DNA for the CDR3: TGTGCCAGCAGCCTCCGGGACGGAGGGCTCAAAGCTTTCTTT.

This chain links TRBV7-9 with TRBJ2-5; 9 bases map to TRBD1. The CDR3 runs to 15 residues. V gave up 6 bases and J gave up 2 bases; unmatched junction bases: 7. The germline gives CDR1 SEHNR, CDR2 FQNEAQ (reference sequence). The CDR3 bases are TGTGCCAGCAGTCCACAGGGGGCTCGACAAGAGACCCAGTACTTC. Its translation is CASSPQGARQETQYF.

The chain links TRBV11-2 to TRBJ1-5; perhaps TRBD1 as D (5 bases). V was cut by 3 bases and J by 4 bases, with 13 bases left in between. CDR3 length: 15 amino acids. CDR1 and CDR2 (germline): SGHAT, FQNNGV. CDR3 residues: CASSLAGLRNQPQHF. CDR3 nucleotides: TGTGCCAGCAGCTTGGCAGGGCTTCGGAATCAGCCCCAGCATTTT.

As regards this clonotype: At one end, the junction sequence differs from germline, possibly due to a read error. The chain recombines TRBV14 with TRBJ1-2, with TRBD1 matching over 7 bases. CDR1 is SGHDN and CDR2 is FVKESK in the germline V gene. The CDR3 sequence is 14 residues long. This chain's CDR3 is CASSADRNDYGYTF. CDR3 nucleotides: TGTGCCAGCTCCGCGGACAGGAATGACTACGGCTACACCTTC.

This chain links TRBV12-3 or TRBV12-4 with TRBJ1-1; the D is unclear. The CDR3 loop spans 13 amino acids. V was cut by 6 bases and J by 10 bases, with 18 bases left in between. The CDR3 DNA follows: TGTGCCAGCAGCGGATTCCCTGGGCGGGGAGCTTTCTTT. This translates into CASSGFPGRGAFF.

The CDR3 coding sequence is TGTGCCAGCGGACGGACAGGGGGACCCTATGGCTACACCTTC. Its protein is CASGRTGGPYGYTF. The chain joins TRBV6-1 to TRBJ1-2, with 10 bases lining up with TRBD1. The CDR3 is 14 residues long. The J segment lost 4 bases and the V segment lost 8 bases, leaving 7 bases of the junction unmatched. CDR1 and CDR2 (germline): MNHNS, SASEGT.

This clonotype was recorded at least ten times. The chain links TRBV10-3 to TRBJ1-6, with D possibly matching TRBD1 (6 bases). V lost 0 bases, J lost 11 bases, and 14 bases lay in between. Germline CDR1 is ENHRY and CDR2 is SYGVKD. The CDR3 length is 15 residues. The CDR3 sequence is CAISESVQGRAPLHF. CDR3 in DNA: TGTGCCATCAGTGAGTCGGTACAGGGTCGGGCACCCCTCCACTTT.

The J gene is TRBJ2-7, the V gene TRBV11-2; D is perhaps TRBD1 (6 bases). Germline loops: CDR1 SGHAT, CDR2 FQNNGV. The V gene lost 7 bases and the J gene lost 2 bases, with 30 bases spanning the gap. The CDR3 is made up of 19 amino acids. DNA of the CDR3: TGTGCCAGCACCATTAATTACCCACCTGCGGACAGAAGCACCTACGAGCAGTACTTC. Residues: CASTINYPPADRSTYEQYF.

The V call is TRBV4-1, the J call TRBJ2-5, with TRBD2 matching 8 bases. The germline V gene has CDR1 MGHRA and CDR2 YSYEKL. Trimming cost V 0 bases and J 5 bases; bases outside gene matches: 5. The CDR3 consists of 15 residues. CDR3 sequence reads: CASSQDKREMETQYF. The CDR3 bases are TGCGCCAGCAGCCAAGATAAGCGGGAGATGGAGACCCAGTACTTC.

The rearrangement links TRBV10-1 to TRBJ2-3; unclear D gene. Germline-derived CDR1 and CDR2 are WNHNN and SYGVQD (reference sequence). The length of the CDR3 is 12 residues. V lost 3 bases and J 4 bases, leaving 5 bases between the germline ends. Here the CDR3 reads CASSDGADTQYF. As DNA, the CDR3 is TGCGCCAGCAGTGACGGCGCAGATACGCAGTATTTT.

This clonotype was counted a single time. The chain is built from TRBV29-1 and TRBJ2-7, with 8 bases that match TRBD2. Per the germline V gene, CDR1 is SQVTM and CDR2 is ANQGSEA. This CDR3 contains 11 residues. V lost 7 bases and J lost 5; bases outside the gene matches: 4. The CDR3: CSARTSNEQYF. CDR3 DNA sequence: TGCAGCGCCCGGACTAGCAACGAGCAGTACTTC.

Ten or more counts support this clonotype. This chain uses TRBV7-9 with TRBJ2-7; TRBD1 matches 8 bases. The V gene end was trimmed by 5 bases and the J gene end by 2 bases; junction bases not matched to a gene: 14. The CDR3 runs 17 residues. Per the germline V gene, CDR1 is SEHNR and CDR2 is FQNEAQ (reference sequence). The CDR3 loop reads CASSPGQGRLGAYEQYF. DNA of the CDR3: TGTGCCAGCAGCCCAGGACAGGGACGTTTGGGGGCCTACGAGCAGTACTTC.